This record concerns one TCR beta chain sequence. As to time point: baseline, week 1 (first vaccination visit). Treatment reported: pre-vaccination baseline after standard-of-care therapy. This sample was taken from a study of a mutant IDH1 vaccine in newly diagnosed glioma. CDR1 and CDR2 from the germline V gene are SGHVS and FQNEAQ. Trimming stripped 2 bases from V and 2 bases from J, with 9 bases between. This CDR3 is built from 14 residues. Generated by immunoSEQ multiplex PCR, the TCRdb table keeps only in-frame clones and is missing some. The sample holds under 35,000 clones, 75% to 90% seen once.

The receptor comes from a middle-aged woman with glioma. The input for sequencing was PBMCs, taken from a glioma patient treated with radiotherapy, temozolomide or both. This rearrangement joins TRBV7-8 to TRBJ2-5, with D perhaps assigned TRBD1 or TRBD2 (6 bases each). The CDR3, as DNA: TGTGCCAGCAGCTTATGGGGGGCTCAAGAGACCCAGTACTTC. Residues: CASSLWGAQETQYF.